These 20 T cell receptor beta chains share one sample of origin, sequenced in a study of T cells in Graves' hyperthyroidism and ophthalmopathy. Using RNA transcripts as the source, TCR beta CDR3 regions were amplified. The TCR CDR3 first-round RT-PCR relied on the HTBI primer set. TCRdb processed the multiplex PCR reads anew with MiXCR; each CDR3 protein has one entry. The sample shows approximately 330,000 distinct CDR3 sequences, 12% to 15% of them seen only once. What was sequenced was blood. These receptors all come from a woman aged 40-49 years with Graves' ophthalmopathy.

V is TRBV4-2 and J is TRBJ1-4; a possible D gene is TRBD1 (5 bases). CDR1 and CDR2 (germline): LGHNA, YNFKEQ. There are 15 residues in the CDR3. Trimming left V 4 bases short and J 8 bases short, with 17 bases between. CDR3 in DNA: TGTGCCAGCAGCCTCCAGGGCGAGGGTCGCGAAAAACTGTTTTTT. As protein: CASSLQGEGREKLFF.

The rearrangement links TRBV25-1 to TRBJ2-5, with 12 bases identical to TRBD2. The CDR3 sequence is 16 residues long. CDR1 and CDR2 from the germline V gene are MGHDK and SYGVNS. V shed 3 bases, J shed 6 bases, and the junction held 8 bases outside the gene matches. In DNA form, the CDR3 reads TGTGCCAGCAGTGAGTCAGGACTAGCGGGGTATAAGACCCAGTACTTC. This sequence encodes CASSESGLAGYKTQYF.

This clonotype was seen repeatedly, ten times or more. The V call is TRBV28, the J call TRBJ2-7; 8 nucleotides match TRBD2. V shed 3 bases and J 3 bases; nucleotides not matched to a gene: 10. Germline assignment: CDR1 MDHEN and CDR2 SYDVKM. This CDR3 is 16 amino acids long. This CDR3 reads CASSLDPTSAHYEQYF. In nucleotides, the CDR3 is TGTGCCAGCAGTTTGGACCCGACTAGCGCACACTACGAGCAGTACTTC.

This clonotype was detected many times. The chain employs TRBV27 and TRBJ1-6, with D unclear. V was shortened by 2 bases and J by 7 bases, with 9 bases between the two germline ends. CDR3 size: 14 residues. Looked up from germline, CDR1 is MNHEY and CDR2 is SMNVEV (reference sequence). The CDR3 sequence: CASSLAGANSPLHF. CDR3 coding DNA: TGTGCCAGCAGTTTAGCAGGAGCAAATTCACCCCTCCACTTT.

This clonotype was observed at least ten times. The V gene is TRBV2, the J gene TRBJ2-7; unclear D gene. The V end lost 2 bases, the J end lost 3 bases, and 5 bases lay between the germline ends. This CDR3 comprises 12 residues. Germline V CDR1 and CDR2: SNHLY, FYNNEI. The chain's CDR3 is CASSERIYEQYF. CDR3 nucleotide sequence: TGTGCCAGCAGTGAACGAATCTACGAGCAGTACTTC.

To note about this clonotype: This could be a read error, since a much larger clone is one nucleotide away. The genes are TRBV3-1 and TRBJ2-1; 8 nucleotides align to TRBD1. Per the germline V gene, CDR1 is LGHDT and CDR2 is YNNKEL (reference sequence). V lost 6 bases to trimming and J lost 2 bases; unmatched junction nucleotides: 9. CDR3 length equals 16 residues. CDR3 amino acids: CASSPPDRGPYNEQFF. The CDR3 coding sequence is TGTGCCAGCAGTCCCCCCGACAGGGGCCCCTACAATGAGCAGTTCTTC.

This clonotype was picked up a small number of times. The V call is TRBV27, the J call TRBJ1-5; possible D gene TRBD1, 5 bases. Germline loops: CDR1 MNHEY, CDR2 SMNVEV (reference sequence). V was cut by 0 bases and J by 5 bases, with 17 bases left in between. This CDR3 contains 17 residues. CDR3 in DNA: TGTGCCAGCAGTTTATCCCCTCCCGGGGCAGGGCATCAGCCCCAGCATTTT. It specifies CASSLSPPGAGHQPQHF.

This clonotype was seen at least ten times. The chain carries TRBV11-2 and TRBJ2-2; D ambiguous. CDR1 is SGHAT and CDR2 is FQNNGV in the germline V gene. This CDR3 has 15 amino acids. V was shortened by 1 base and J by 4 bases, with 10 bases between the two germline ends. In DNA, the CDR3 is TGTGCCAGCAGCTTAGTAATCCTAGTCACCGGGGAGCTGTTTTTT. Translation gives CASSLVILVTGELFF. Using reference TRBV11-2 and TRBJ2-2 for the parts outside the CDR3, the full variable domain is EAGVAQSPRYKIIEKRQSVAFWCNPISGHATLYWYQQILGQGPKLLIQFQNNGVVDDSQLPKDRFSAERLKGVDSTLKIQPAKLEDSAVYLCASSLVILVTGELFFGEGSRLTVL.

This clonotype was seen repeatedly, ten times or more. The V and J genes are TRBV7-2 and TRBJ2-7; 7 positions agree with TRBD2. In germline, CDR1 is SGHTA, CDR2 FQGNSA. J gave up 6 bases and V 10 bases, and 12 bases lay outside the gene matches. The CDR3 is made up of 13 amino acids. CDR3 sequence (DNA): TGTGCCACTTCCCGGGGCGGGGAGGGCGAGCAGTACTTC. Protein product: CATSRGGEGEQYF. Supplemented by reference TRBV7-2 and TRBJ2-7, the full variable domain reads GAGVSQSPSNKVTEKGKDVELRCDPISGHTALYWYRQSLGQGLEFLIYFQGNSAPDKSGLPSDRFSAERTGGSVSTLTIQRTQQEDSAVYLCATSRGGEGEQYFGPGTRLTVT.

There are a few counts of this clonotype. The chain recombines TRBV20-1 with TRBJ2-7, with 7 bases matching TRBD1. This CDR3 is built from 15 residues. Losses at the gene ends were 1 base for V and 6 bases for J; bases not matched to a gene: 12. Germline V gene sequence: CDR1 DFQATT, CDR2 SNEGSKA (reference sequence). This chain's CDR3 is CSARASDRDISEQYF. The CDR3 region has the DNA TGCAGTGCTAGAGCGTCTGACAGGGATATAAGCGAGCAGTACTTC.

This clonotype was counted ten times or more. This CDR3 is CASSQDQDQPQHF. CDR3 sequence (DNA): TGTGCCAGCAGCCAAGATCAAGATCAGCCCCAGCATTTT. The chain uses TRBV3-1 and TRBJ1-5, with D hard to call. The germline gives CDR1 LGHDT, CDR2 YNNKEL (reference sequence). This CDR3 region has 13 residues. V gave up 0 bases and J gave up 5 bases, with 5 bases separating them. The full variable domain, with the rest looked up from reference TRBV3-1 and TRBJ1-5, is DTAVSQTPKYLVTQMGNDKSIKCEQNLGHDTMYWYKQDSKKFLKIMFSYNNKELIINETVPNRFSPKSPDKAHLNLHINSLELGDSAVYFCASSQDQDQPQHFGDGTRLSIL.

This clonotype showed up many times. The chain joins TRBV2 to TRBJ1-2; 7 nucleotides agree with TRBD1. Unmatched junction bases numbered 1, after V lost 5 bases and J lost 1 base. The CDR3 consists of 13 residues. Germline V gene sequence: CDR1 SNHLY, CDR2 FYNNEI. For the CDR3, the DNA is TGTGCCAGCAGTCGGGACAGTAACTATGGCTACACCTTC. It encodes CASSRDSNYGYTF. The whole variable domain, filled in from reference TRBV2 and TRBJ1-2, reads EPEVTQTPSHQVTQMGQEVILRCVPISNHLYFYWYRQILGQKVEFLVSFYNNEISEKSEIFDDQFSVERPDGSNFTLKIRSTKLEDSAMYFCASSRDSNYGYTFGSGTRLTVV.

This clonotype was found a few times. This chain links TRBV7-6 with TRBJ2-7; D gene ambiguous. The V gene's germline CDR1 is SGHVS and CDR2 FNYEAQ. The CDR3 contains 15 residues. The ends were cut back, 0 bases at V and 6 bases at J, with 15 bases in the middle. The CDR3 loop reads CASSLAPGASAEQYF. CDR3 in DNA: TGTGCCAGCAGCTTAGCGCCGGGTGCCTCCGCCGAGCAGTACTTC.

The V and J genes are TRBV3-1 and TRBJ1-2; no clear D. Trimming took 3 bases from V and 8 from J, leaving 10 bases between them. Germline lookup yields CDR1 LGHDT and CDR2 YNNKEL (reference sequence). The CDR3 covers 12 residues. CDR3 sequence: CASSHAEGGYTF. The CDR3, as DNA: TGTGCCAGCAGCCACGCCGAGGGAGGCTACACCTTC. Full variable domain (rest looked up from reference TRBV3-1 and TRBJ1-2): DTAVSQTPKYLVTQMGNDKSIKCEQNLGHDTMYWYKQDSKKFLKIMFSYNNKELIINETVPNRFSPKSPDKAHLNLHINSLELGDSAVYFCASSHAEGGYTFGSGTRLTVV.

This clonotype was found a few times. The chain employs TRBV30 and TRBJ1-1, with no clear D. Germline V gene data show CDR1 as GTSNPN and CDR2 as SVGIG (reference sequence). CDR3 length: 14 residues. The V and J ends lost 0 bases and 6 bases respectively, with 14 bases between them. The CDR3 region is CAWSVLQTKAEAFF. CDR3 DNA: TGTGCCTGGAGTGTATTACAGACCAAGGCTGAAGCTTTCTTT.

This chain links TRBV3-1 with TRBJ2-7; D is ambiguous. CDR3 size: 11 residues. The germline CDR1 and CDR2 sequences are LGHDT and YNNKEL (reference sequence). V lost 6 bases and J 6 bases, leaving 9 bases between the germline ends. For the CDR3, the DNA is TGTGCCAGCAGGGCCCAGAGCGAGCAGTACTTC. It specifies CASRAQSEQYF.

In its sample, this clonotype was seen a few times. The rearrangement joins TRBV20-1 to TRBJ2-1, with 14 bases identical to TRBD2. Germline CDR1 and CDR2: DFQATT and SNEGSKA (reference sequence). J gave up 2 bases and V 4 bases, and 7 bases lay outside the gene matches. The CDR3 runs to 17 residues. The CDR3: CSAKGGLAGETYNEQFF. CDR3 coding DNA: TGCAGTGCTAAAGGGGGACTAGCGGGGGAGACCTACAATGAGCAGTTCTTC.

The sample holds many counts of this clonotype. The CDR3 reads CASSIGTSGGLYNEQFF. CDR3 DNA: TGTGCCAGCAGTATCGGGACTAGCGGCGGCCTCTACAATGAGCAGTTCTTC. V is TRBV28 and J is TRBJ2-1; TRBD2 matches 11 bases. CDR3 length: 17 amino acids. Losses at the gene ends were 5 bases for V and 3 bases for J; bases not matched to a gene: 9. The V gene's germline CDR1 is MDHEN and CDR2 SYDVKM.

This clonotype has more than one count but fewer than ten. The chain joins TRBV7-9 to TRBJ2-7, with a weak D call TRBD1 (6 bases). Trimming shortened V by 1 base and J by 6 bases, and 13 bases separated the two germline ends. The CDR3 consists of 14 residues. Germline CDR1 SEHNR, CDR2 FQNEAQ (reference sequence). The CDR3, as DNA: TGTGCCAGCAGCTTAGTCGACAGGCGGAGCGAGCAGTACTTC. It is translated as CASSLVDRRSEQYF.

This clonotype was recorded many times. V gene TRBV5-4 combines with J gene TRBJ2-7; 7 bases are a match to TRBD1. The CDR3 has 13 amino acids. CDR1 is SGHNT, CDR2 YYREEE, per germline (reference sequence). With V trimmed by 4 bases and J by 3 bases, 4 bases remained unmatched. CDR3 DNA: TGTGCCAGCAGCGCCGGGACAGACTACGAGCAGTACTTC. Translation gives CASSAGTDYEQYF. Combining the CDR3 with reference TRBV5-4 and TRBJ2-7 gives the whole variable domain ETGVTQSPTHLIKTRGQQVTLRCSSQSGHNTVSWYQQALGQGPQFIFQYYREEENGRGNFPPRFSGLQFPNYSSELNVNALELDDSALYLCASSAGTDYEQYFGPGTRLTVT.